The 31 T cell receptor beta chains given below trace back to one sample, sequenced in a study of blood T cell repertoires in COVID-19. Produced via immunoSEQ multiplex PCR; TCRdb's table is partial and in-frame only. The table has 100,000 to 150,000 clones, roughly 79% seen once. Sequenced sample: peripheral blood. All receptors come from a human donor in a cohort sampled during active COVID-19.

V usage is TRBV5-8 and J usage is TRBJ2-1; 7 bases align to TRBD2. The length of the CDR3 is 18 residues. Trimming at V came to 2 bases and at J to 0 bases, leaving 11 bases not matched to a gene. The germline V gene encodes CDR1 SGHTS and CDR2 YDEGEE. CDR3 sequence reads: CASSLRVAGVASYNEQFF. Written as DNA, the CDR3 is TGTGCCAGCAGCTTAAGGGTGGCGGGGGTAGCCTCCTACAATGAGCAGTTCTTC. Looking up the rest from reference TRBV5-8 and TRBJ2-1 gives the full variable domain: EAGVTQSPTHLIKTRGQQATLRCSPISGHTSVYWYQQALGLGLQFLLWYDEGEERNRGNFPPRFSGRQFPNYSSELNVNALELEDSALYLCASSLRVAGVASYNEQFFGPGTRLTVL.

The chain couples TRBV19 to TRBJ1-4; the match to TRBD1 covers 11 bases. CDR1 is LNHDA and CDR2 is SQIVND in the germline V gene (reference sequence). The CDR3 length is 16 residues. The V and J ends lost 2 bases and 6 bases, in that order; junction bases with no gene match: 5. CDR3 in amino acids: CASSIKRTGGHEKLFF. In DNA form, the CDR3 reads TGTGCCAGTAGTATAAAACGGACAGGGGGCCATGAAAAACTGTTTTTT.

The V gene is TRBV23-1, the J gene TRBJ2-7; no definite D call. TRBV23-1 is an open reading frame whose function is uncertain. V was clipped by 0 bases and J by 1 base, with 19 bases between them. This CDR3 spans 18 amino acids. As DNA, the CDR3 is TGCGCCAGCAGTCAATCGAGCGTCAGTATTCCCATTTCCTACGAGCAGTACTTC. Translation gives CASSQSSVSIPISYEQYF.

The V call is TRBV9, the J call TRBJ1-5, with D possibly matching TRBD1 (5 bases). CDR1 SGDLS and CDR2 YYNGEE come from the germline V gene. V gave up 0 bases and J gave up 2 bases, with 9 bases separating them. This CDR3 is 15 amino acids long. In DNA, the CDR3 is TGTGCCAGCAGCGTAGGGGGGGGAGGCAATCAGCCCCAGCATTTT. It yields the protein CASSVGGGGNQPQHF.

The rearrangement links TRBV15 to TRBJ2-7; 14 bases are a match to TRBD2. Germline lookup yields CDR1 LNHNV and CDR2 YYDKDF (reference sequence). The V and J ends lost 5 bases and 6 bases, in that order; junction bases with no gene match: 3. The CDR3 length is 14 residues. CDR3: CATSDGLAGGEQYF. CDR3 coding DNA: TGTGCCACCAGCGACGGACTAGCGGGAGGCGAGCAGTACTTC.

CDR3: CASTETGGNYGYTF. CDR3 nucleotide sequence: TGTGCCAGCACCGAAACAGGGGGCAACTATGGCTACACCTTC. The chain uses TRBV6-6 and TRBJ1-2; 9 bases are a match to TRBD1. Germline V gene data show CDR1 as MNHNY and CDR2 as SVGAGI (reference sequence). The CDR3 is made up of 14 amino acids. V shed 7 bases and J 2 bases; nucleotides not matched to a gene: 5.

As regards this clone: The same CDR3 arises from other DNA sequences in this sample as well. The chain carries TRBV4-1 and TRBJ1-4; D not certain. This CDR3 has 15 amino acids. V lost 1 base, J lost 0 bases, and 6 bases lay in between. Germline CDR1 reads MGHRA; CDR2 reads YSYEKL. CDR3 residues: CASSQGRATNEKLFF. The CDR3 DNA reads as TGCGCCAGCAGCCAAGGTCGGGCAACTAATGAAAAACTGTTTTTT.

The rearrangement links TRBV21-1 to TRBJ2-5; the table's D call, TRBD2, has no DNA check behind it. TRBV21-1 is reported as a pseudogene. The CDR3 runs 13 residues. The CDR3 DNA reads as TGTGCCAGCAGTAGTCTTCTCCAAGAGACCCAGTACTTC. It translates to CASSSLLQETQYF.

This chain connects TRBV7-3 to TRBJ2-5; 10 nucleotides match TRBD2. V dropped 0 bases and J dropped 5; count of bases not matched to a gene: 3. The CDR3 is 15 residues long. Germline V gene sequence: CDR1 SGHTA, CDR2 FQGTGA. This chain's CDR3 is CASSLTRTSGETQYF. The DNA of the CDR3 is TGTGCCAGCAGCTTAACTAGGACTAGCGGTGAGACCCAGTACTTC.

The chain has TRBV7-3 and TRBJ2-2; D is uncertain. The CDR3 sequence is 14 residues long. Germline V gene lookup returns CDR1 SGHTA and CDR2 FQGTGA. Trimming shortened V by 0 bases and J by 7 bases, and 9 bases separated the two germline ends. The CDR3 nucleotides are TGTGCCAGCAGCTTAACGAGGAGCAACGGGGAGCTGTTTTTT. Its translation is CASSLTRSNGELFF.

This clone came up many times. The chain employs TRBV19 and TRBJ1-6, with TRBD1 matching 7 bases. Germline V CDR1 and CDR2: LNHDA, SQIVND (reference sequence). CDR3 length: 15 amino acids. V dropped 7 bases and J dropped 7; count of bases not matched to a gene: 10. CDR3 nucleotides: TGTGCCAGTAAGCCCTCAGGGGGGCGGAATTCACCCCTCCACTTT. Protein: CASKPSGGRNSPLHF.

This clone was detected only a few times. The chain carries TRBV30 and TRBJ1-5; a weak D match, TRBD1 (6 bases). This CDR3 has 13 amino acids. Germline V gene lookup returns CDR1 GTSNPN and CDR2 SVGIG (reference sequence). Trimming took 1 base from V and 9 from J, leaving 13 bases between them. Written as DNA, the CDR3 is TGTGCCTGGAGTGGGGACACGGGCGGGCCCCAGCATTTT. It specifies CAWSGDTGGPQHF. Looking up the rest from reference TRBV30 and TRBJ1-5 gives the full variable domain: SQTIHQWPATLVQPVGSPLSLECTVEGTSNPNLYWYRQAAGRGLQLLFYSVGIGQISSEVPQNLSASRPQDRQFILSSKKLLLSDSGFYLCAWSGDTGGPQHFGDGTRLSIL.

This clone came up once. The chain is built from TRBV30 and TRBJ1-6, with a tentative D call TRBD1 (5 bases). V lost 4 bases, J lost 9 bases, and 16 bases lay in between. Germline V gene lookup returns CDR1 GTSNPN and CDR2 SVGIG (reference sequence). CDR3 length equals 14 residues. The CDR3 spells CAWKIGDFPSPLHF. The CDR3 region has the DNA TGTGCCTGGAAAATTGGGGACTTTCCTTCACCCCTCCACTTT.

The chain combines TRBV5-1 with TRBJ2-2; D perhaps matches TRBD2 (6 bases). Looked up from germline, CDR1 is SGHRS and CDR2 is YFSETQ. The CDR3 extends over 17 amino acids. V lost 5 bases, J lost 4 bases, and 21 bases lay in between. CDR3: CASSPMDRAGGTGELFF. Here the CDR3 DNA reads TGCGCCAGCAGTCCCATGGACCGGGCCGGGGGCACCGGGGAGCTGTTTTTT.

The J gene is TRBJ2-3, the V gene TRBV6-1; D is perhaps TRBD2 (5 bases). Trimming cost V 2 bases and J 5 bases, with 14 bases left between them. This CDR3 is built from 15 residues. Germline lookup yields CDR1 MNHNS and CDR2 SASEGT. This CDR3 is CASSEQLGAVDTQYF. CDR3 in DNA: TGTGCCAGCAGTGAACAGTTGGGAGCGGTAGATACGCAGTATTTT.

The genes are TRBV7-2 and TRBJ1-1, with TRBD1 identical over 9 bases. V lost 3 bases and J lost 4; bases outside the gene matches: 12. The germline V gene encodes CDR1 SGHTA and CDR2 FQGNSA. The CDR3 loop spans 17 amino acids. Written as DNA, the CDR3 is TGTGCCAGCAGCTTCCCTAAAGGGGACAGGGAGGGCACTGAAGCTTTCTTT. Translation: CASSFPKGDREGTEAFF. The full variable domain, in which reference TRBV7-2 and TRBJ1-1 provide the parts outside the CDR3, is GAGVSQSPSNKVTEKGKDVELRCDPISGHTALYWYRQSLGQGLEFLIYFQGNSAPDKSGLPSDRFSAERTGGSVSTLTIQRTQQEDSAVYLCASSFPKGDREGTEAFFGQGTRLTVV.

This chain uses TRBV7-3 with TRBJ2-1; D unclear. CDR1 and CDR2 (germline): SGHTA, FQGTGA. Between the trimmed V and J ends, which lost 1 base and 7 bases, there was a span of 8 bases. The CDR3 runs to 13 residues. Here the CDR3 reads CASSLSSRNEQFF. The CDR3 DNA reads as TGTGCCAGCAGCTTAAGTTCACGGAATGAGCAGTTCTTC.

In DNA form, the CDR3 reads TGTGCCAGCTCGGACAGGGGTAATAACAATGAGCAGTTCTTC. Encoded protein: CASSDRGNNNEQFF. The chain is built from TRBV11-1 and TRBJ2-1, with 9 bases fitting TRBD1. J lost 5 bases, V lost 8 bases, and 7 bases had no gene match. CDR1 is SGHAT and CDR2 is FQDESV in the germline V gene (reference sequence). The CDR3 length is 14 residues.

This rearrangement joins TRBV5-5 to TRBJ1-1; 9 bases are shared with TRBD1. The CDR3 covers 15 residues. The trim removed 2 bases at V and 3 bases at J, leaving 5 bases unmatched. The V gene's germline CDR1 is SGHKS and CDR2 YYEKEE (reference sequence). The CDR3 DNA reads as TGTGCCAGCAGCTTTCTACGGACAGGGGACACTGAAGCTTTCTTT. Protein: CASSFLRTGDTEAFF.

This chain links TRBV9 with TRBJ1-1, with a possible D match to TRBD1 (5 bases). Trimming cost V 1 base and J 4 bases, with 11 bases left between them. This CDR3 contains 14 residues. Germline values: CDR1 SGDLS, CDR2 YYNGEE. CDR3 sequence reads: CASSVMGHGTEAFF. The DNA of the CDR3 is TGTGCCAGCAGCGTAATGGGGCACGGCACTGAAGCTTTCTTT.

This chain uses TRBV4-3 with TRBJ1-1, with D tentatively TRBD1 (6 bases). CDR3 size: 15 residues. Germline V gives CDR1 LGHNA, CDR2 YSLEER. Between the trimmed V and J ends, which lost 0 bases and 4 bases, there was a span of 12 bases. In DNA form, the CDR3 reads TGCGCCAGCAGCCAAGATGCATTACAGGGCACTGAAGCTTTCTTT. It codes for CASSQDALQGTEAFF.

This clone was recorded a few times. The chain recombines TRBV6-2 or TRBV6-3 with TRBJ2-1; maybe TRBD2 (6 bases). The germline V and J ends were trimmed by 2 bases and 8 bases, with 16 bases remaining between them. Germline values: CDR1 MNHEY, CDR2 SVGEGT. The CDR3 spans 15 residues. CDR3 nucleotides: TGTGCCAGCAGTTACCCGGGAGTGGGGGTCGATGAGCAGTTCTTC. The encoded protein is CASSYPGVGVDEQFF.

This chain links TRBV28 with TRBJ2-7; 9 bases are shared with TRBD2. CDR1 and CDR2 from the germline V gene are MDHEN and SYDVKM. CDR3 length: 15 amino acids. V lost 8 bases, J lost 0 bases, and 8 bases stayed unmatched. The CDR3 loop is CASGRAGGGSYEQYF. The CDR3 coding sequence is TGTGCCAGCGGGCGCGCGGGAGGGGGCTCCTACGAGCAGTACTTC.

CDR3 protein: CASSLYSGGDTQYF. The CDR3 DNA sequence: TGTGCCAGCAGCTTATATAGCGGGGGCGATACGCAGTATTTT. This rearrangement joins TRBV11-3 to TRBJ2-3; 9 bases fit TRBD2. The germline V gene encodes CDR1 SGHNT and CDR2 YENEEA. This CDR3 spans 14 amino acids. Unmatched junction bases numbered 3, after V lost 2 bases and J lost 6 bases. Using reference TRBV11-3 and TRBJ2-3 for the parts outside the CDR3, the full variable domain is EAGVVQSPRYKIIEKKQPVAFWCNPISGHNTLYWYLQNLGQGPELLIRYENEEAVDDSQLPKDRFSAERLKGVDSTLKIQPAELGDSAVYLCASSLYSGGDTQYFGPGTRLTVL.

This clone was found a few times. DNA of the CDR3: TGTGCCTGGAGGGGCAGTCCGAGCTCCTATAATTCACCCCTCCACTTT. Residues: CAWRGSPSSYNSPLHF. The V gene is TRBV30, the J gene TRBJ1-6; D not certain. The V gene's germline CDR1 is GTSNPN and CDR2 SVGIG (reference sequence). This CDR3 spans 16 amino acids. The V and J ends lost 3 bases and 0 bases respectively, with 12 bases between them.

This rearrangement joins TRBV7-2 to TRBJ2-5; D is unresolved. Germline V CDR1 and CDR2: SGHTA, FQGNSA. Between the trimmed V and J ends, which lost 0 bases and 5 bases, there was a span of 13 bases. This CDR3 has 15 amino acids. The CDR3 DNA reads TGTGCCAGCAGCTTAGCAGCGTCGCTTGGGGAGACCCAGTACTTC. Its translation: CASSLAASLGETQYF.

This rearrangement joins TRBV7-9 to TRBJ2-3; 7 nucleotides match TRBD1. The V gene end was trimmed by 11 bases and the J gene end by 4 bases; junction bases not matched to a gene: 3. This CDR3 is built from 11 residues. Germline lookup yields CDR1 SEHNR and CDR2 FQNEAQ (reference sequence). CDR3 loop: CAGGQSDTQYF. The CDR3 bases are TGTGCCGGGGGACAGTCAGATACGCAGTATTTT.

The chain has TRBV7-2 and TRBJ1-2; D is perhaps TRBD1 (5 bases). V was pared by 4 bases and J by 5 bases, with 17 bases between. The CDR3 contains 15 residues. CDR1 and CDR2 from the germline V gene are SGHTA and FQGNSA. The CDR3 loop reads CASSSARGRVYGYTF. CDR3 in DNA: TGTGCCAGCAGCTCGGCGCGGGGCAGGGTTTATGGCTACACCTTC.

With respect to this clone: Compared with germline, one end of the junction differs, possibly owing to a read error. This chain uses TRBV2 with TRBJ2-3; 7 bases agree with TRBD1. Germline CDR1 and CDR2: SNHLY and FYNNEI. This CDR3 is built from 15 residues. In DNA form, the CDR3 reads TGTGCCAGCAGGGAAGACAGGGATTTGACAGATACGCAGTATTTT. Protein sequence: CASREDRDLTDTQYF.

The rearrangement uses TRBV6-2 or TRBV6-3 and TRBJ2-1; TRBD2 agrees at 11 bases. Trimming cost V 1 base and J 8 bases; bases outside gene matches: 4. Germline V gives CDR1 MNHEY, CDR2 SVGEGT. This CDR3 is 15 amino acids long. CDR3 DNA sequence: TGTGCCAGCAGTTACTGGGGGACTAGCGGATATGAGCAGTTCTTC. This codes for CASSYWGTSGYEQFF.

CDR3 protein: CASSLSPGGYTF. CDR3 in DNA: TGTGCCAGCAGCTTAAGCCCGGGGGGCTACACCTTC. The V gene is TRBV7-8, the J gene TRBJ1-2; D is ambiguous. There are 12 residues in the CDR3. V gave up 2 bases and J gave up 8 bases, with 9 bases separating them. Germline values: CDR1 SGHVS, CDR2 FQNEAQ. The entire variable domain, with the rest obtained from reference TRBV7-8 and TRBJ1-2, is as follows: GAGVSQSPRYKVAKRGQDVALRCDPISGHVSLFWYQQALGQGPEFLTYFQNEAQLDKSGLPSDRFFAERPEGSVSTLKIQRTQQEDSAVYLCASSLSPGGYTFGSGTRLTVV.